This T cell receptor (beta chain) appears in the sequencing data of a study of sequential checkpoint blockade in melanoma. Study-wide background: Patients were randomized 1:1 to nivolumab-then-ipilimumab or ipilimumab-then-nivolumab first-line.

Documented treatment: randomized to nivolumab then ipilimumab (arm A) or the reverse (arm B). No patient had prior DNA-damaging chemotherapy. Germline values: CDR1 SGHVS, CDR2 FQNEAQ. Trimming at V came to 5 bases and at J to 4 bases, leaving 6 bases not matched to a gene. The CDR3 loop spans 15 amino acids. Relative to its sample, this clone is medium-sized. Generated by immunoSEQ multiplex PCR, the TCRdb table keeps only in-frame clones and is missing some. The sample includes some 19,000 clones, around 68% of them seen just once. The chain combines TRBV7-8 with TRBJ2-1; TRBD2 agrees at 9 bases. The sample was CD8+ T cells sorted from blood (inferred from file names), taken from a patient given nivolumab and ipilimumab in sequence. This TCR derives from a human donor with melanoma. CDR3: CASSRGTSRYNEQFF. The DNA of the CDR3 is TGTGCCAGCAGCCGTGGGACTAGCCGATACAATGAGCAGTTCTTC.